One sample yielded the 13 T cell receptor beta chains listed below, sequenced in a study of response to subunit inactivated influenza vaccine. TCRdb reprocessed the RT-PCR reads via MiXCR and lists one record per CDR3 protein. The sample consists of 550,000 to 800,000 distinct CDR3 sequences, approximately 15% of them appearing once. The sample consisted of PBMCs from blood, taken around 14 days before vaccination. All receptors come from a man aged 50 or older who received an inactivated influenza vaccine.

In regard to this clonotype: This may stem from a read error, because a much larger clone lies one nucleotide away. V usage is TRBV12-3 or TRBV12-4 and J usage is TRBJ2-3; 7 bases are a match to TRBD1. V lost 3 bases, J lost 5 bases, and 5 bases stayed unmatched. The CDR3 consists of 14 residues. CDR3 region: CASSFGQVEDTQYF. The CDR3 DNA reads TGTGCCAGCAGTTTCGGACAGGTGGAAGATACGCAGTATTTT.

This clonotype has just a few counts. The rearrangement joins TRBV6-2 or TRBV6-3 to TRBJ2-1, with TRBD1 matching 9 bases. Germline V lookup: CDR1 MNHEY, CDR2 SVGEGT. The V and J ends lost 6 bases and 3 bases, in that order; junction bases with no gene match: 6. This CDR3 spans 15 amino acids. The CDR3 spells CASRGQGSLYNEQFF. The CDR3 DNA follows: TGTGCCAGCAGGGGACAGGGCTCCCTCTACAATGAGCAGTTCTTC.

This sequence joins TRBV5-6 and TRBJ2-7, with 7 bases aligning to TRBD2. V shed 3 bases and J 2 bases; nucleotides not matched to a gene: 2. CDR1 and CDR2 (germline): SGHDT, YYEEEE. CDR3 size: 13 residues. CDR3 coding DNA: TGTGCCAGCAGCTGGGGAGGGACCTACGAGCAGTACTTC. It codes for CASSWGGTYEQYF.

CDR3: CASSLHLGQDAPGLAQETQYF. CDR3 in DNA: TGCGCCAGCAGCCTTCACCTAGGACAGGACGCTCCGGGACTAGCACAAGAGACCCAGTACTTC. The chain has TRBV4-1 and TRBJ2-5, with TRBD2 matching 9 bases. This CDR3 contains 21 residues. Per the germline V gene, CDR1 is MGHRA and CDR2 is YSYEKL. Trimming removed 4 bases from V and 2 bases from J; junction bases left unmatched: 23.

The CDR3 sequence: CSARDRLAPGSYNEQFF. In nucleotides, the CDR3 is TGCAGTGCTAGAGATCGGCTAGCGCCCGGAAGTTACAATGAGCAGTTCTTC. J is TRBJ2-1 and V is TRBV20-1; tentatively, D is TRBD2 (6 bases). With 0 bases removed from V and 4 bases from J, the gap between germline ends came to 19 bases. Per the germline V gene, CDR1 is DFQATT and CDR2 is SNEGSKA (reference sequence). The CDR3 covers 17 residues.

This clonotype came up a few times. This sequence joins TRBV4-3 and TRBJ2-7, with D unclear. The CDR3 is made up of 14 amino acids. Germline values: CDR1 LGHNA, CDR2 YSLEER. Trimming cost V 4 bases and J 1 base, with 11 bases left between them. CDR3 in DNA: TGCGCCAGCAGCCGGACGGTGGGGTCCTACGAGCAGTACTTC. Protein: CASSRTVGSYEQYF.

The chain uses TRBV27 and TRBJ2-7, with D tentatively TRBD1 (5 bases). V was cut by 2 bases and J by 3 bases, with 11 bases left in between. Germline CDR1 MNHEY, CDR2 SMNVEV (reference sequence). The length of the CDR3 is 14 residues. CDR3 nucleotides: TGTGCCAGCAGTTTAGGCGACAGCCACTACGAGCAGTACTTC. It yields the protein CASSLGDSHYEQYF.

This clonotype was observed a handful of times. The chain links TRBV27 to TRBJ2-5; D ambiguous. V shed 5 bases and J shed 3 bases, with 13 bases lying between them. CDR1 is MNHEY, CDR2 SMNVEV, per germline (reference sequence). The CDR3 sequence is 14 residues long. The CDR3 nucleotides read TGTGCCAGCAGTCCGCAAGGTTTCGAAGAGACCCAGTACTTC. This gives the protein CASSPQGFEETQYF.

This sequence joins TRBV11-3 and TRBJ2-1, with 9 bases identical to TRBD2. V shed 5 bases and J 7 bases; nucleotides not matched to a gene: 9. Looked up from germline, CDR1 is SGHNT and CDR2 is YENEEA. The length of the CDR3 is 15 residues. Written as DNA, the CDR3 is TGTGCCAGCAGCGGTAGCGCGCGGGGGGGAAATGAGCAGTTCTTC. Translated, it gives CASSGSARGGNEQFF.

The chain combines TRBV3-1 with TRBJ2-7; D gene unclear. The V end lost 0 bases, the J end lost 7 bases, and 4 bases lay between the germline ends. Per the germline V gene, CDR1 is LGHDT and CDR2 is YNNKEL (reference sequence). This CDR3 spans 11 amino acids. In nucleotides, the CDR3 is TGTGCCAGCAGCCAAGATCAAGAGCAGTACTTC. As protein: CASSQDQEQYF.

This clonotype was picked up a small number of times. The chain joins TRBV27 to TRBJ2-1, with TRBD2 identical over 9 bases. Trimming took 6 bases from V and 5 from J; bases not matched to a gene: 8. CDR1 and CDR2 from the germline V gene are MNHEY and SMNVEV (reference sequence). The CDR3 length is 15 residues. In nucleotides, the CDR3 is TGTGCCAGCAGAGAAAAGACTAGCGGAAACAATGAGCAGTTCTTC. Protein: CASREKTSGNNEQFF.

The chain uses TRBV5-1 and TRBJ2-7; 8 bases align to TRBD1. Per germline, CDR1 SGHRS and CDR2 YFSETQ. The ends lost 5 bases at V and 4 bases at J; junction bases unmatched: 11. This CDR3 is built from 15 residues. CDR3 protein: CASRPETGVGYEQYF. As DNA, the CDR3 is TGCGCCAGCAGACCCGAGACAGGGGTTGGGTACGAGCAGTACTTC.

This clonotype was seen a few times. DNA for the CDR3: TGTGCCAGCAGTTCCCACAGCTCCTACGAGCAGTACTTC. Residues: CASSSHSSYEQYF. The genes are TRBV12-3 or TRBV12-4 and TRBJ2-7; D is ambiguous. The CDR3 runs to 13 residues. V shed 4 bases and J shed 0 bases, with 7 bases lying between them.